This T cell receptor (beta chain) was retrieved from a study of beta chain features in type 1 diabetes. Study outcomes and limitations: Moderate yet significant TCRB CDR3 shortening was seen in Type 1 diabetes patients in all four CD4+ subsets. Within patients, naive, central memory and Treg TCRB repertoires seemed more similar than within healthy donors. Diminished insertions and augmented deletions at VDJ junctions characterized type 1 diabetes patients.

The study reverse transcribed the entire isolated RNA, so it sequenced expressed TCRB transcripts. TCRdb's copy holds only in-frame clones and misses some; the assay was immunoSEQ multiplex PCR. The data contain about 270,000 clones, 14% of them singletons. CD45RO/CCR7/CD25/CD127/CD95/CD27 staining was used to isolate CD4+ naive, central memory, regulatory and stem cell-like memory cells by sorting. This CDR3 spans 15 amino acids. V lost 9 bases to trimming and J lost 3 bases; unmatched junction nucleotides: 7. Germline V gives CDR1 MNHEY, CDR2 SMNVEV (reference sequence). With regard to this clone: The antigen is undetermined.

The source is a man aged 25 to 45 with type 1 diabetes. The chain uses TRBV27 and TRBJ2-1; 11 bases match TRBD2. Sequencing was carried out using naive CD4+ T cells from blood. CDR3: CASWRTSGSYNEQFF. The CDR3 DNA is TGTGCCAGTTGGAGAACTAGCGGGAGCTACAATGAGCAGTTCTTC.